A selection of T cell receptor beta chains follows, all from one sample in a study of T cells in tuberculosis. The repertoire was sequenced with immunoSEQ multiplex PCR; TCRdb's copy has only in-frame clones and lacks some. The sample consists of tens of thousands of clones, approximately 93% of them appearing once. The source was PBMCs, collected at tuberculosis diagnosis. The receptors come from an adult with tuberculosis. Each CDR3 is given without its conserved first and last residue. The order of the fields is J gene, V gene, CDR3 protein.

>TRBJ2-2|TRBV21-1
ASRIPPGRTKHANTGELF
>TRBJ2-3|TRBV5-1
ASSLGQGSTDTQY
>TRBJ1-4|TRBV9
ASSVRDRGIGEKLF
>TRBJ2-7|TRBV6-5
ASSYVAGGNNEQY
>TRBJ1-1|TRBV28
ASSHGQGAHWGTEAF
>TRBJ2-3|TRBV2
ASTKLWGSTDTQY
>TRBJ1-2|TRBV28
ASRDDRERNGYT
>TRBJ1-1|TRBV15
ATRRTLNTEAF
>TRBJ2-6|TRBV9
ASTPGRSGANVLT
>TRBJ1-4|TRBV9
ASSYTNGRGTNEKLF
>TRBJ2-7|TRBV7-2
ASSLEGITYEQY
>TRBJ2-7|TRBV7-8
ASSPLGAGDYEQY
>TRBJ1-3|TRBV19
ASSIKGSAGNTIY
>TRBJ1-5|TRBV11-2
ASSPQGHNQPQH
>TRBJ2-1|TRBV2
ASSGLRAGGTYNEQF
>TRBJ2-7|TRBV14
ASSRGPSSYEQY
>TRBJ1-3|TRBV6-1
ASSEEMTEGNTIY
>TRBJ2-5|TRBV5-1
ASSPGLAGGQETQY
>TRBJ2-1|TRBV27
ASGRFNDNEQF
>TRBJ2-2|TRBV7-3
ASSFSRDTGELF
>TRBJ1-6|TRBV11-2
ASSGPTGADNSPLH
>TRBJ1-5|TRBV11-2
ASSPGVSSNQPQH
>TRBJ1-4|TRBV30
AWSGTGFEKLF
>TRBJ2-7|TRBV7-9
ASSLQGKDYEQY
>TRBJ1-4|TRBV23-1
ASSQSRGALNEKLF
>TRBJ2-7|TRBV6-1
ASRQTSYEQY
>TRBJ1-2|TRBV5-1
ASSLVAGPSGYT
>TRBJ2-6|TRBV6-5
ASSPRVSGANVLT
>TRBJ1-1|TRBV6-1
ASSATGNTEAF
>TRBJ1-2|TRBV27
ASRSTGSYGYT
>TRBJ1-1|TRBV29-1
SVGSSGTEAF
>TRBJ1-1|TRBV28
ASSLLSEGAGWTEAF
>TRBJ2-7|TRBV13
ASSSGGIYEQY
>TRBJ2-5|TRBV6-6
ASSRTPGGETQY
>TRBJ1-1|TRBV9
ASSVETGQGAF
>TRBJ2-5|TRBV6-1
ASSDGQGGMETQY
>TRBJ2-4|TRBV7-8
ASSLGRRGEAKNIQY
>TRBJ2-5|TRBV19
ASSIIAGWAQETQY
>TRBJ2-5|TRBV28
ASSLVQAIQTQY
>TRBJ2-3|TRBV2
ASREQGALADTQY
>TRBJ2-7|TRBV18
ASSPNSGLLSYEQY
>TRBJ2-3|TRBV30
AWADGRGDTQY
>TRBJ2-7|TRBV11-3
ASSLTGWLAGGSYEQY
>TRBJ2-2|TRBV7-3
ASSFSLTGELF
>TRBJ1-1|TRBV11-2
ASSLGLSAEAF
>TRBJ1-5|TRBV28
ASSDRRTSTQH
>TRBJ1-6|TRBV30
AWSYGTGNSPLH
>TRBJ2-2|TRBV7-6
ASSLGQGQSTGELF
>TRBJ2-7|TRBV29-1
SVYSGTSTYEQY
>TRBJ2-1|TRBV27
ASRRGQVSYNEQF
>TRBJ2-1|TRBV7-2
ASSLDSVVYEQF
>TRBJ2-3|TRBV4-1
ASSQDNGGSRTDTQY
>TRBJ1-2|TRBV4-3
ASSQDRSLTSYGYT
>TRBJ2-2|TRBV4-3
ASSKDGRVETGELF
>TRBJ2-1|TRBV27
ASGFKGVIYNEQF
>TRBJ2-1|TRBV12-5
ASGLGQGTFNEQF
>TRBJ1-1|TRBV28
ASSLPREEFAAF
>TRBJ2-3|TRBV28
ASSPGLAGGTDTQY
>TRBJ2-1|TRBV9
ASSVWVGARYNEQF